This is a list of T cell receptor beta chains from one sample in a study of control samples from healthy donors and cancer patients. Repertoires were generated with immunoSEQ multiplex PCR, while TCRdb's copy carries only in-frame clones and drops some. The sample includes roughly 88,000 clones, approximately 93% seen only once; the top ten take around 8.2%. Material for sequencing was blood. All receptors come from a man aged 18 to 29 in good health. The CDR3 runs from the conserved cysteine through the conserved F or W. D genes are given only for firm matches. Not all rows give a size; the values are once, few, many and, for expanded clones, a class.

TRBJ2-7,-,-,TRBV6-6,TGTGCCAGCAGTTATAGGGGGGTCCTCGAGCAGTACTTC,CASSYRGVLEQYF
TRBJ2-5,TRBD1,-,TRBV7-9,TGTGCCAGCAGCTTACCACAGGGGACCCAAGAGACCCAGTACTTC,CASSLPQGTQETQYF
TRBJ2-2,TRBD1,-,TRBV4-1,TGCGCCAGCAGCCATAAAGGACAGGTTGACGGGGAGCTGTTTTTT,CASSHKGQVDGELFF
TRBJ1-4,TRBD1,once,TRBV19,TGTGCCAGTAGTCCCGGGACAGGGCGCCCCACGGGGGAGGAAAAACTGTTTTTT,CASSPGTGRPTGEEKLFF
TRBJ2-7,-,-,TRBV11-3,TGTGCCAGCAGCTTAGGACCTACCTACGAGCAGTACTTC,CASSLGPTYEQYF
TRBJ1-1,TRBD1,-,TRBV7-8,TGTGCCAGCAGCCAAGTCGACAGGGGCGGTCCTGAAGCTTTCTTT,CASSQVDRGGPEAFF
TRBJ2-2,TRBD2,-,TRBV4-2,TGTGTCAGCAGCCTTAGCGGGTCCACCGGGGAGCTGTTTTTT,CVSSLSGSTGELFF
TRBJ2-7,-,-,TRBV5-8,TGTGCCAGCAGCCCTACAGTGATCTCCTACGAGCAGTACTTC,CASSPTVISYEQYF
TRBJ2-7,TRBD2,-,TRBV11-2,TGTGCCAGCAGCTTACGCTCTAGCGGGGGGCCCGAGCAGTACTTC,CASSLRSSGGPEQYF
TRBJ2-7,TRBD2,-,TRBV28,TGTGCCAGCAGGGAGACGGGAGGGCCGTACGAGCAGTACTTC,CASRETGGPYEQYF
TRBJ2-2,TRBD1,-,TRBV7-9,TGTGCCAGCAGGGGGAGCTTAGCGTCAACAGGGGTGACCGGGGAGCTGTTTTTT,CASRGSLASTGVTGELFF
TRBJ1-2,TRBD1,-,TRBV5-1,TGCGCCAGCAGCTATCTAGACAGGGGAGATCACTATGGCTACACCTTC,CASSYLDRGDHYGYTF
TRBJ2-1,TRBD2,-,TRBV15,TGTGCCACCAGCAGGGCCGGGACTAGCGTGAATGAGCAGTTCTTC,CATSRAGTSVNEQFF
TRBJ2-2,TRBD2,-,TRBV7-7,TGTGCTAGCAGCTTACCCCGAGGGCGGGGGGCCGGGGAGCTGTTTTTT,CASSLPRGRGAGELFF
TRBJ1-2,TRBD1,-,TRBV6-5,TGTGCCAGCACTACACAGGGGGTGATCGGAGGCTACACCTTC,CASTTQGVIGGYTF
TRBJ1-1,-,-,TRBV7-7,TGTGCTAGCAGCTTAACTCATGGCACTGAAGCTTTCTTT,CASSLTHGTEAFF
TRBJ1-1,-,-,TRBV14,TGTGCCAGCAGCGATACGAGGATAGCGAACACTGAAGCTTTCTTT,CASSDTRIANTEAFF
TRBJ1-1,-,-,TRBV7-9,TGTGCCAGCAGCTTAGGGGGCAGGGGTTCGGTAGGGAACACTGAAGCTTTCTTT,CASSLGGRGSVGNTEAFF
TRBJ2-2,-,-,TRBV9,TGTGCCAGCAGCGTAGACACCGGGGAGCTGTTTTTT,CASSVDTGELFF
TRBJ1-2,TRBD1,-,TRBV13,TGTGCCAGCAGCTCAACAGGGGGCGGGTATGGCTACACCTTC,CASSSTGGGYGYTF
TRBJ1-2,TRBD1,-,TRBV30,TGTGCCTGGAGTTTAGACAGGGGGCAAGGTAACTATGGCTACACCTTC,CAWSLDRGQGNYGYTF
TRBJ2-7,-,-,TRBV12-3/TRBV12-4,TGTGCCAGCAGCCGCGGCTACGAGCAGTACTTC,CASSRGYEQYF
TRBJ1-4,-,-,TRBV15,TGTGCCACCAGCAGAGGCATGTTCGGTGAAAAACTGTTTTTT,CATSRGMFGEKLFF
TRBJ2-7,-,-,TRBV10-1,TGCGCCGTCCTTCCGGTACCCTACGAGCAGTACTTC,CAVLPVPYEQYF
TRBJ1-4,TRBD1,-,TRBV5-1,TGCGCCAGCAGCTTGGAGCCGACAGGGGGCTTAAATGAAAAACTGTTTTTT,CASSLEPTGGLNEKLFF
TRBJ1-1,-,-,TRBV30,TGTGCCTGGTCCCAGGGGCGGAACACTGAAGCTTTCTTT,CAWSQGRNTEAFF
TRBJ1-2,-,-,TRBV14,TGTGCCAGCAGCCAAGAGGTTGGCAGCTATGGCTACACCTTC,CASSQEVGSYGYTF
TRBJ2-3,TRBD1,-,TRBV9,TGTGCCAGCAGCCCCTGGACAGGGTCGCCAGATACGCAGTATTTT,CASSPWTGSPDTQYF
TRBJ1-2,-,-,TRBV4-1,TGCGCCAGCAGCCCAGGGAACTATGGCTACACCTTC,CASSPGNYGYTF
TRBJ1-3,-,-,TRBV3-1/TRBV3-2,TGTGCCAGCAGTCCTACCCCGGGCGGCACCTCTGGAAACACCATATATTTT,CASSPTPGGTSGNTIYF
TRBJ2-1,-,-,TRBV12-5,TGTGCTAGTGGTTTGGAAGAGCTGCGAAGCTCCTACAATGAGCAGTTCTTC,CASGLEELRSSYNEQFF
TRBJ2-2,-,-,TRBV9,TGTGCCAGCAGCGTTGCCTTCGGGGAGCTGTTTTTT,CASSVAFGELFF
TRBJ2-1,-,-,TRBV2,TGTGCCAGCAAGATGCCCGCCCACAATGAGCAGTTCTTC,CASKMPAHNEQFF
TRBJ1-2,-,-,TRBV2,TGTGCAATCCGACCGGGGGTAAAGGGCTACACCTTC,CAIRPGVKGYTF
TRBJ1-2,-,-,TRBV7-9,TGTGCCAGCAGCTTAGCTGGGGCGGAGGGCTACACCTTC,CASSLAGAEGYTF
TRBJ1-5,-,once,TRBV2,TGTGCCAGCACCAGGGAGCGCAATCAGCCCCAGCATTTT,CASTRERNQPQHF
TRBJ2-2,-,-,TRBV10-3,TGTGCCATCGAGGAAAAGGCCAACACCGGGGAGCTGTTTTTT,CAIEEKANTGELFF
TRBJ1-1,-,-,TRBV20-1,TGCAGTGCTAGAGATGGCACTGAAGCTTTCTTT,CSARDGTEAFF
TRBJ1-1,-,-,TRBV6-5,TGTGCCAGCACTATCGCGGAGAACACTGAAGCTTTCTTT,CASTIAENTEAFF
TRBJ2-7,-,-,TRBV27,TGTGCCAGCAGTTTCCTGGGGTTCGAGCAGTACTTC,CASSFLGFEQYF
TRBJ1-2,-,-,TRBV4-1,TGCGCCAGCAGCCAAGATCCTAGAAACCCCACAAGAAACTATGGCTACACCTTC,CASSQDPRNPTRNYGYTF